The 17 T cell receptor beta chains below come from one sample, sequenced in a study of CD8 T cells in Susac syndrome. Roughly 0.45 to 1 ug RNA was reverse transcribed with random hexamers. One entry per CDR3 protein, called by TCRdb with MiXCR from the immunoSEQ multiplex PCR reads. Of 400,000 to 550,000 distinct CDR3 sequences listed, approximately 85% are singletons. Sequences were obtained from CD8+ T cells from PBMCs. The receptors originated from a human donor with multiple sclerosis.

The chain joins TRBV27 to TRBJ2-1; TRBD1 is a possible D gene (6 bases). Trimming pared 3 bases from V and 2 bases from J, leaving 11 bases between. The germline V gene encodes CDR1 MNHEY and CDR2 SMNVEV (reference sequence). The CDR3 length is 15 residues. CDR3 residues: CASSFIGQPYNEQFF. As DNA, the CDR3 is TGTGCCAGCAGTTTTATAGGACAGCCCTACAATGAGCAGTTCTTC.

The chain links TRBV7-9 to TRBJ2-7, with D unclear. Trimming removed 3 bases from V and 2 bases from J, with 8 bases in between. CDR1 and CDR2 from the germline V gene are SEHNR and FQNEAQ (reference sequence). The CDR3 is made up of 13 amino acids. The CDR3 sequence is CASSFATAYEQYF. The DNA of the CDR3 is TGTGCCAGCAGCTTTGCTACAGCCTACGAGCAGTACTTC. Using reference TRBV7-9 and TRBJ2-7 for the parts outside the CDR3, the full variable domain is DTGVSQNPRHKITKRGQNVTFRCDPISEHNRLYWYRQTLGQGPEFLTYFQNEAQLEKSRLLSDRFSAERPKGSFSTLEIQRTEQGDSAMYLCASSFATAYEQYFGPGTRLTVT.

V and J are TRBV19 and TRBJ2-3, with TRBD1 matching 9 bases. J lost 4 bases, V lost 5 bases, and 7 bases had no gene match. This CDR3 is 15 amino acids long. Germline V gene data show CDR1 as LNHDA and CDR2 as SQIVND (reference sequence). This CDR3 is CASSDGTGMPDTQYF. CDR3 coding DNA: TGTGCCAGTAGTGATGGGACAGGGATGCCAGATACGCAGTATTTT.

The gene calls are TRBV30 and TRBJ1-1, with 7 bases identical to TRBD1. The CDR3 extends over 15 amino acids. V was pared by 5 bases and J by 0 bases, with 9 bases of the junction left unmatched. Germline CDR1 reads GTSNPN; CDR2 reads SVGIG (reference sequence). The CDR3: CAWGRDSTLNTEAFF. The CDR3 DNA reads as TGTGCCTGGGGTAGGGACAGTACCCTGAACACTGAAGCTTTCTTT.

The chain combines TRBV6-5 with TRBJ1-6; D possibly corresponds to TRBD1 (6 bases). V shed 0 bases and J shed 3 bases, with 9 bases lying between them. CDR3 length: 16 residues. Germline CDR1 and CDR2: MNHEY and SVGAGI. The CDR3, as DNA: TGTGCCAGCAGTTACTCGACAGGATACTATAATTCACCCCTCCACTTT. The encoded protein is CASSYSTGYYNSPLHF.

J is TRBJ1-2 and V is TRBV6-6, with a weak D call TRBD1 (5 bases). Germline values: CDR1 MNHNY, CDR2 SVGAGI (reference sequence). Trimming pared 6 bases from V and 2 bases from J, leaving 16 bases between. CDR3 length: 15 amino acids. CDR3 amino acids: CASSSGTEKNYGYTF. The CDR3 DNA is TGTGCCAGCAGCTCCGGGACGGAAAAGAACTATGGCTACACCTTC.

The V call is TRBV29-1, the J call TRBJ2-2; D is uncertain. CDR1 SQVTM and CDR2 ANQGSEA come from the germline V gene. There are 15 residues in the CDR3. Trimming took off 2 bases at V and 0 bases at J, with 10 bases between the two ends. The CDR3 DNA reads TGCAGCGTTGAATTAGGTACAACGAACACCGGGGAGCTGTTTTTT. Protein: CSVELGTTNTGELFF.

The chain carries TRBV16 and TRBJ1-2; the match to TRBD1 covers 7 bases. With V trimmed by 4 bases and J by 4 bases, 12 bases remained unmatched. The CDR3 has 16 amino acids. CDR1 and CDR2 from the germline V gene are KGHSY and FQNENV. CDR3 DNA sequence: TGTGCCAGCAGCCTTACCGGGACAGCAAGCTTCTATGGCTACACCTTC. Its translation: CASSLTGTASFYGYTF.

The V and J genes are TRBV10-1 and TRBJ1-1, with unresolved D. The germline V gene has CDR1 WNHNN and CDR2 SYGVQD (reference sequence). Trimming shortened V by 2 bases and J by 0 bases, and 7 bases separated the two germline ends. The CDR3 runs to 14 residues. CDR3 residues: CASSETRVNTEAFF. As DNA, the CDR3 is TGCGCCAGCAGTGAGACAAGAGTGAACACTGAAGCTTTCTTT.

This clonotype was counted a single time. This chain's CDR3 is CASSLEGGGGTGELFF. The CDR3 DNA reads TGCGCCAGCAGCTTGGAAGGCGGGGGAGGCACCGGGGAGCTGTTTTTT. The chain links TRBV5-1 to TRBJ2-2; 7 nucleotides line up with TRBD2. Germline V gives CDR1 SGHRS, CDR2 YFSETQ. With 0 bases clipped from V and 4 bases from J, the junction kept 6 bases outside the gene matches. The length of the CDR3 is 16 residues.

The chain recombines TRBV7-2 with TRBJ2-7, with D possibly being TRBD2 (7 bases). The CDR3 runs to 15 residues. The germline V gene has CDR1 SGHTA and CDR2 FQGNSA. Trimming took off 1 base at V and 1 base at J, with 11 bases between the two ends. The CDR3 protein is CASSLGGGASYEQYF. DNA of the CDR3: TGTGCCAGCAGCTTAGGAGGGGGGGCTTCCTACGAGCAGTACTTC.

The genes are TRBV6-1 and TRBJ2-1, with D perhaps matching TRBD2 (6 bases). Germline V gene lookup returns CDR1 MNHNS and CDR2 SASEGT. The V and J ends lost 5 bases and 9 bases respectively, with 8 bases between them. The length of the CDR3 is 11 residues. CDR3 region: CASSKGLEQFF. CDR3 bases: TGTGCCAGCAGTAAGGGACTTGAGCAGTTCTTC.

This CDR3 is CASSSDLAAYNEQFF. DNA for the CDR3: TGCGCCAGCAGCTCGGACCTAGCGGCCTACAATGAGCAGTTCTTC. The genes are TRBV5-1 and TRBJ2-1; TRBD2 agrees at 7 bases. This CDR3 contains 15 residues. Trimming cost V 3 bases and J 2 bases; bases outside gene matches: 5. Germline CDR1 SGHRS, CDR2 YFSETQ. The full variable domain, its missing parts supplied by reference TRBV5-1 and TRBJ2-1, is KAGVTQTPRYLIKTRGQQVTLSCSPISGHRSVSWYQQTPGQGLQFLFEYFSETQRNKGNFPGRFSGRQFSNSRSEMNVSTLELGDSALYLCASSSDLAAYNEQFFGPGTRLTVL.

The V and J genes are TRBV7-6 and TRBJ2-7; 9 bases fit TRBD1. Looked up from germline, CDR1 is SGHVS and CDR2 is FNYEAQ. After removal of 3 bases from V and 5 bases from J, the junction contained 11 bases not matched to a gene. CDR3 length: 16 residues. The CDR3 region has the DNA TGTGCCAGCAGCTTGGGGACAGGGCTCTTGGAGGACGAGCAGTACTTC. Translation gives CASSLGTGLLEDEQYF.

CDR3: CSVGTGNSNQPQHF. In DNA form, the CDR3 reads TGCAGCGTTGGGACAGGCAATAGCAATCAGCCCCAGCATTTT. V is TRBV29-1 and J is TRBJ1-5; TRBD1 matches 7 bases. Germline lookup yields CDR1 SQVTM and CDR2 ANQGSEA. The CDR3 loop spans 14 amino acids. Trimming at V came to 4 bases and at J to 0 bases, leaving 3 bases not matched to a gene.

This sequence joins TRBV11-3 and TRBJ1-2, with a possible D match to TRBD1 (5 bases). Germline loops: CDR1 SGHNT, CDR2 YENEEA. This CDR3 contains 14 residues. V shed 2 bases and J shed 11 bases, with 18 bases lying between them. The CDR3 loop reads CASSLRIQGAWYTF. CDR3 in DNA: TGTGCCAGCAGCTTACGGATTCAGGGAGCGTGGTACACCTTC.

The sample holds one count of this clonotype. V is TRBV27 and J is TRBJ2-1, with 9 positions matching TRBD1. CDR1 MNHEY and CDR2 SMNVEV come from the germline V gene (reference sequence). V lost 10 bases to trimming and J lost 6 bases; unmatched junction nucleotides: 13. The CDR3 has 15 residues. The CDR3 nucleotides read TGTGCCACGGGCCTTACCGGGACAGGGTTCAATGAGCAGTTCTTC. Translating gives CATGLTGTGFNEQFF.